This T cell receptor (beta chain) stems from a study of T cell responses to AZD1222 COVID-19 vaccine. Profiling relied on immunoSEQ multiplex PCR, and the TCRdb table lists in-frame clones only, not all of them. The sample yields 200,000 or so clones, over 80% seen once. With regard to this clone: What it recognizes is unknown.

Study results and caveats: Two AZD1222 administrations were followed by greater Spike-specific TCR breadth and depth. The donors showed a predominance of white British ancestry and of females, with possible underestimation of clonal diversity.

The source of this sequence is an adult in good health. The material was peripheral blood, obtained on day 0 of MenACWY control vaccination.

CDR3: CASSQEDGGSAEAFF. CDR3 coding DNA: TGTGCCAGCAGCCAAGAAGATGGGGGGAGCGCTGAAGCTTTCTTT. The rearrangement links TRBV4-2 to TRBJ1-1; D is perhaps TRBD1 (5 bases). The germline V gene has CDR1 LGHNA and CDR2 YNFKEQ. The ends were cut back, 0 bases at V and 6 bases at J, with 14 bases in the middle. This CDR3 spans 15 amino acids.